The 7 T cell receptor beta chains below come from one sample, sequenced in a study of blood T cell repertoires in COVID-19. Repertoires were generated with immunoSEQ multiplex PCR, while TCRdb's copy carries only in-frame clones and drops some. The sample has about 78,000 clones, approximately 86% seen once. The sample consisted of peripheral blood. Receptor source: a man over 45 with active or convalescent COVID-19.

The chain employs TRBV7-8 and TRBJ1-3; unclear D gene. The CDR3 is 15 amino acids. Germline V gene lookup returns CDR1 SGHVS and CDR2 FQNEAQ. V was cut by 1 base and J by 4 bases, with 11 bases left in between. The CDR3: CASSLDGSTGNTIYF. As DNA, the CDR3 is TGTGCCAGCAGCTTAGATGGGAGTACAGGAAACACCATATATTTT.

The chain carries TRBV2 and TRBJ2-7; D possibly corresponds to TRBD2 (5 bases). CDR3 length equals 12 residues. CDR1 and CDR2 from the germline V gene are SNHLY and FYNNEI. Trimming pared 6 bases from V and 7 bases from J, leaving 13 bases between. The CDR3 loop is CASRGDQEEQYF. CDR3 coding DNA: TGTGCCAGCAGGGGAGACCAGGAGGAGCAGTACTTC.

The chain links TRBV28 to TRBJ1-2; 8 bases fit TRBD1. The CDR3 runs to 16 residues. Per germline, CDR1 MDHEN and CDR2 SYDVKM. Trimming took 6 bases from V and 1 from J; bases not matched to a gene: 10. The CDR3 region is CASRGRQGSLNYGYTF. The CDR3 nucleotides read TGTGCCAGCAGGGGGAGACAGGGGTCCCTTAACTATGGCTACACCTTC.

This chain links TRBV19 with TRBJ1-2; D not certain. Trimming cost V 2 bases and J 0 bases, with 7 bases left between them. Per the germline V gene, CDR1 is LNHDA and CDR2 is SQIVND (reference sequence). This CDR3 has 14 amino acids. The CDR3 sequence: CASSISSANYGYTF. CDR3 DNA: TGTGCCAGTAGTATATCATCAGCTAACTATGGCTACACCTTC. Full variable domain (remainder filled in from reference TRBV19 and TRBJ1-2): DGGITQSPKYLFRKEGQNVTLSCEQNLNHDAMYWYRQDPGQGLRLIYYSQIVNDFQKGDIAEGYSVSREKKESFPLTVTSAQKNPTAFYLCASSISSANYGYTFGSGTRLTVV.

The J gene is TRBJ2-5, the V gene TRBV7-9; D is possibly TRBD2 (5 bases). The CDR3 has 15 amino acids. Germline V gene data show CDR1 as SEHNR and CDR2 as FQNEAQ (reference sequence). Trimming stripped 4 bases from V and 0 bases from J, with 12 bases between. The CDR3 reads CASSSRPRDQETQYF. CDR3 in DNA: TGTGCCAGCAGCTCCCGGCCGAGGGACCAAGAGACCCAGTACTTC.

The chain links TRBV24-1 to TRBJ2-2; 10 bases fit TRBD1. V lost 2 bases and J lost 5; bases outside the gene matches: 13. In germline, CDR1 is KGHDR, CDR2 SFDVKD. The CDR3 is made up of 19 amino acids. CDR3 region: CATSDSPVRDRGLTGELFF. The CDR3 nucleotides read TGTGCCACCAGTGATTCTCCTGTGCGGGACAGGGGTCTAACCGGGGAGCTGTTTTTT.

V is TRBV28 and J is TRBJ1-6; tentative D call: TRBD1 (5 bases). This CDR3 is 15 amino acids long. The germline CDR1 and CDR2 sequences are MDHEN and SYDVKM. The V gene lost 10 bases and the J gene lost 4 bases, with 17 bases spanning the gap. DNA of the CDR3: TGTGCCACCCTGGGGGACTCGGGGTATAATTCACCCCTCCACTTT. Translating it yields CATLGDSGYNSPLHF.